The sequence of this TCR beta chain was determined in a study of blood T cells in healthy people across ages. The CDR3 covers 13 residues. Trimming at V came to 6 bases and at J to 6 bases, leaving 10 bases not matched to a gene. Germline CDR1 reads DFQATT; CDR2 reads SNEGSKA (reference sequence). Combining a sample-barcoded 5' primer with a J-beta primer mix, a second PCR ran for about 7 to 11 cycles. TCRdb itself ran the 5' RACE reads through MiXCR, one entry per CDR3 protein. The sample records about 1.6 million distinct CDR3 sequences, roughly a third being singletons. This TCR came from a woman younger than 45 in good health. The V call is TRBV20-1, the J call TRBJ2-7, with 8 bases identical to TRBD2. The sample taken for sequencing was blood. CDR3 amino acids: CSAPREGGGEQYF. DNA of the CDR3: TGCAGTGCCCCCCGGGAGGGAGGGGGCGAGCAGTACTTC.